The text below deals with one T cell receptor (beta chain). In the source study's methods: For nucleated cells, counts were estimated from reference gene primer amplification. Libraries were prepared by immunoSEQ multiplex PCR; TCRdb keeps only in-frame clonotypes and omits some of them. That table is the source of V, J and clone size, and D and trimming were worked out from the DNA. The profile covers some 270,000 clones, with roughly 89% appearing a single time and roughly 2.2% taken by the ten largest. This record comes from a study of blood T cell repertoires in COVID-19. Study-level information: Sites in the United States, Italy and Spain provided acute and convalescent COVID-19 samples. Nucleic acid was either cDNA or gDNA, and it came from T cells, B-cell-depleted T cells, or PBMCs.

Trimming left V 8 bases short and J 4 bases short, with 9 bases between. Germline lookup yields CDR1 MNHNY and CDR2 SVGAGI (reference sequence). The CDR3 sequence is 13 residues long. This clonotype was obtained from a man between 45 and 60 years old with acute or convalescent COVID-19. J is TRBJ1-6 and V is TRBV6-6; D unclear. Material: peripheral blood. The CDR3 protein is CASLNRYNSPLHF. The DNA of the CDR3 is TGTGCCAGCCTCAACAGATATAATTCACCCCTCCACTTT.